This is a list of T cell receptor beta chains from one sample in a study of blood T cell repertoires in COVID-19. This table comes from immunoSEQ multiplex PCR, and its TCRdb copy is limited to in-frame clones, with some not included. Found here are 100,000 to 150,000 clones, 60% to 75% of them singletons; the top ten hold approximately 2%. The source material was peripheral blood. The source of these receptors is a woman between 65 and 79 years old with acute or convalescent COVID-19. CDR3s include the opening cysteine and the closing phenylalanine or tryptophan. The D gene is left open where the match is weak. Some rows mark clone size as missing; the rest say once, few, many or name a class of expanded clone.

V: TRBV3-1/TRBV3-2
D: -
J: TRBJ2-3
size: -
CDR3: CASCCDFGSPHTQYF
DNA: TGTGCCAGCTGCTGCGACTTTGGTAGCCCCCATACGCAGTATTTT

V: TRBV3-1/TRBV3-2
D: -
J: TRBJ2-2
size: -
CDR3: CASRQVRGSNTGELFF
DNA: TGTGCCAGCAGGCAAGTGCGGGGTTCCAACACCGGGGAGCTGTTTTTT

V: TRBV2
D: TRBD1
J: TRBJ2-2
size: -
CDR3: CASSFPGGGELFF
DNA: TGTGCCAGCAGTTTTCCAGGGGGTGGGGAGCTGTTTTTT

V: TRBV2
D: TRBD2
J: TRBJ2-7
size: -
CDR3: CASSRSGGLSYEQYF
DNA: TGTGCCAGCAGTCGTAGCGGGGGACTGTCCTACGAGCAGTACTTC

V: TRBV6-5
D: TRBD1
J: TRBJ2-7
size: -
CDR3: CASSKPGQGAVEQYF
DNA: TGTGCCAGCAGTAAACCGGGACAGGGGGCGGTCGAGCAGTACTTC

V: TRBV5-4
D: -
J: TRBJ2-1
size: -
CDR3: CASSLSGLGDNEQFF
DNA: TGTGCCAGCAGCTTGAGTGGGCTAGGGGACAATGAGCAGTTCTTC

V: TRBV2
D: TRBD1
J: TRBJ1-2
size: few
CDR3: CASSRDRVNYGYTF
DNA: TGTGCCAGCAGTCGGGACAGGGTCAACTATGGCTACACCTTC

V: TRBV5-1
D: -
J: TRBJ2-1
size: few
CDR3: CASSSGAGGNEQFF
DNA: TGCGCCAGCAGCTCCGGGGCAGGGGGGAATGAGCAGTTCTTC

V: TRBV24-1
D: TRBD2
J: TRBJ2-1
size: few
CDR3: CATSDPSGEGRNEQFF
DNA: TGTGCCACCAGTGACCCTAGCGGGGAAGGGCGCAATGAGCAGTTCTTC

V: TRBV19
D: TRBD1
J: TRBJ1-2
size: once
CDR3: CASSIGQGAVRPYGYTF
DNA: TGTGCCAGTAGTATAGGACAGGGAGCGGTTCGACCTTATGGCTACACCTTC

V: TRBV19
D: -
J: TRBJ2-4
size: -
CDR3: CASSNRAQGPSNIQYF
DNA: TGTGCCAGTAGTAATAGGGCCCAGGGTCCCAGTAACATTCAGTACTTC

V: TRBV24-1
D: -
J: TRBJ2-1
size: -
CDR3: CATSDAGQKYNEQFF
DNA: TGTGCCACCAGTGACGCGGGACAGAAATACAATGAGCAGTTCTTC

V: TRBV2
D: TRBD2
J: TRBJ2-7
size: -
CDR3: CASSELELAGKYEQYF
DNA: TGTGCCAGCAGTGAATTGGAACTAGCGGGAAAATACGAGCAGTACTTC

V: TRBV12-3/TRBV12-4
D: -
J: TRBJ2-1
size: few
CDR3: CASSLSIPNEQFF
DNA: TGTGCCAGCAGTTTGTCCATTCCCAATGAGCAGTTCTTC

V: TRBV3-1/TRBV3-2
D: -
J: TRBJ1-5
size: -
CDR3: CASSQDPTEYSNQPQHF
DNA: TGTGCCAGCAGCCAAGACCCGACTGAGTATAGCAATCAGCCCCAGCATTTT

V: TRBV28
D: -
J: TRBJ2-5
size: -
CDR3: CASSKGGETQYF
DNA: TGTGCCAGCAGCAAGGGGGGGGAGACCCAGTACTTC

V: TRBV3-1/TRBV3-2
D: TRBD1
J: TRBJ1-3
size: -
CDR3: CASSGRDSSGNTIYF
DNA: TGTGCCAGCAGCGGCAGGGACAGCTCTGGAAACACCATATATTTT

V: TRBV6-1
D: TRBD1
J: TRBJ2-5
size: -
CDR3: CASSEFRTGGGKTQYF
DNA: TGTGCCAGCAGTGAATTCAGGACAGGGGGCGGAAAGACCCAGTACTTC

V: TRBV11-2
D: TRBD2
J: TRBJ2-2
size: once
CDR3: CASSLLLAGEDGELFF
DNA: TGTGCCAGCAGCTTATTGCTAGCGGGAGAGGACGGGGAGCTGTTTTTT

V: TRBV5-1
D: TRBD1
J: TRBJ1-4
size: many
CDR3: CASSVGTGGNEKLFF
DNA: TGCGCCAGCAGCGTAGGGACAGGTGGGAATGAAAAACTGTTTTTT

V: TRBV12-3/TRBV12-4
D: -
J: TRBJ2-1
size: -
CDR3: CASILLGLGEQFF
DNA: TGTGCCAGCATCCTCCTGGGACTCGGAGAGCAGTTCTTC

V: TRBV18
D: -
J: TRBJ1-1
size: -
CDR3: CASSPGTHSMNTEAFF
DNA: TGTGCCAGCTCACCAGGGACACACTCTATGAACACTGAAGCTTTCTTT

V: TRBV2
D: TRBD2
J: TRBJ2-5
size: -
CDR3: CASSALAGGVETQYF
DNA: TGTGCCAGCAGTGCCCTAGCGGGGGGCGTCGAGACCCAGTACTTC

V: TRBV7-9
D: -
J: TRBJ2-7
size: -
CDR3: CASSSREYYEQYF
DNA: TGTGCCAGCAGCTCCAGGGAATACTACGAGCAGTACTTC

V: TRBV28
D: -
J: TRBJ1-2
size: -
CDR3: CASNPGINYGYTF
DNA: TGTGCCAGCAATCCGGGAATTAACTATGGCTACACCTTC

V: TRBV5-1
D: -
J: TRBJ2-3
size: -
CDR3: CASSLARISTDTQYF
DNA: TGCGCCAGCAGCTTGGCCAGAATAAGCACAGATACGCAGTATTTT